This T cell receptor (beta chain) derives from a study of T-cell memory formation after mild COVID-19. The J segment lost 7 bases and the V segment lost 8 bases, leaving 9 bases of the junction unmatched. From germline, CDR1 is SGHTA and CDR2 FQGNSA. The CDR3 runs to 14 residues. From the 5' RACE reads, TCRdb called clonotypes with MiXCR, one entry per CDR3 protein. The table lists roughly 150,000 distinct CDR3 sequences, roughly 14% of them singletons, with 14% in the top ten. This sequence joins TRBV7-2 and TRBJ1-4; TRBD1 matches 8 bases. Sequenced: PBMCs or a T cell subset sorted from them (not recorded which). This sequence originates from an adult woman who had mild COVID-19 (a few samples of this study predate the infection). Cell type and time point are not known. For the CDR3, the DNA is TGTGCCAGCGCAGGCCAGGGGGCGGTTGAAAAACTGTTTTTT. It is translated as CASAGQGAVEKLFF.